The clone carrying this TCR beta chain was detected only a few times. At the DNA level, this CDR3 is encoded by other sequences in the same sample as well. The data were taken from a study of blood T cell repertoires in COVID-19. Study in general: Collection of acute and convalescent COVID-19 samples took place in the United States, Italy and Spain.

How the authors handled the data: Amplification from reference gene primers served as the basis for estimated nucleated cell counts. Here immunoSEQ multiplex PCR was the method, and the copy in TCRdb shows in-frame clones only, minus some. D and trimming come from the DNA, and the V and J calls and clone size come from that table. The table shows 98,000 or so clones, with about 80% occurring only once. Per germline, CDR1 SGHAT and CDR2 FQNNGV. The CDR3 is made up of 15 amino acids. V dropped 4 bases and J dropped 2; count of bases not matched to a gene: 3. The sequence derives from a man aged 55 to 70 with acute or convalescent COVID-19. Sequenced: peripheral blood. The rearrangement uses TRBV11-2 and TRBJ2-7; the match to TRBD2 covers 12 bases. The CDR3: CASSSGLAGTYEQYF. CDR3 nucleotides: TGTGCCAGCAGCTCCGGACTAGCGGGAACCTACGAGCAGTACTTC.